The 29 T cell receptor beta chains presented below share a single source sample, sequenced in a study of T cell responses to AZD1222 COVID-19 vaccine. Using immunoSEQ multiplex PCR, the repertoire was profiled, and TCRdb retains in-frame clones only, with some absent. The table lists 150,000 or so clones, approximately 91% of them singletons. Specimen: peripheral blood, collected on day 0 of AZD1222 vaccination. Receptors originate from an adult in good health.

This CDR3 reads CASSPSPSNQPQHF. The CDR3 DNA is TGTGCCAGCAGTCCCTCGCCTAGCAATCAGCCCCAGCATTTT. V gene TRBV6-5 combines with J gene TRBJ1-5; D uncertain. The CDR3 length is 14 residues. Germline CDR1 MNHEY, CDR2 SVGAGI. V gave up 5 bases and J gave up 0 bases, with 8 bases separating them.

V gene TRBV2 combines with J gene TRBJ1-4; 9 nucleotides agree with TRBD1. This CDR3 contains 14 residues. Trimming removed 6 bases from V and 6 bases from J; junction bases left unmatched: 5. Germline CDR1 is SNHLY and CDR2 is FYNNEI. This CDR3 is CASRGQGRYEKLFF. For the CDR3, the DNA is TGTGCCAGCAGAGGACAGGGGCGGTATGAAAAACTGTTTTTT.

The chain recombines TRBV7-3 with TRBJ1-6, with D perhaps TRBD1 (5 bases). CDR1 SGHTA and CDR2 FQGTGA come from the germline V gene. Trimming removed 0 bases at V and 2 bases at J, with 5 bases between. The CDR3 spans 15 residues. The chain's CDR3 is CASSLTGPYNSPLHF. The CDR3 region has the DNA TGTGCCAGCAGCTTAACGGGACCCTATAATTCACCCCTCCACTTT. Full variable domain (missing parts from reference TRBV7-3 and TRBJ1-6): GAGVSQTPSNKVTEKGKYVELRCDPISGHTALYWYRQSLGQGPEFLIYFQGTGAADDSGLPNDRFFAVRPEGSVSTLKIQRTERGDSAVYLCASSLTGPYNSPLHFGNGTRLTVT.

The chain couples TRBV24-1 to TRBJ2-7, with 7 bases matching TRBD1. CDR3 length: 13 amino acids. The trim removed 5 bases at V and 4 bases at J, leaving 4 bases unmatched. CDR1 is KGHDR and CDR2 is SFDVKD in the germline V gene. The CDR3: CATSAQGVYEQYF. In nucleotides, the CDR3 is TGTGCCACCAGTGCTCAGGGGGTTTACGAGCAGTACTTC.

CDR3 coding DNA: TGTGCCAGCGACATACAGGGACACAATCAGCCCCAGCATTTT. Translating gives CASDIQGHNQPQHF. The V and J genes are TRBV2 and TRBJ1-5, with D possibly matching TRBD1 (6 bases). Trimming took off 8 bases at V and 3 bases at J, with 14 bases between the two ends. Germline-derived CDR1 and CDR2 are SNHLY and FYNNEI. The CDR3 contains 14 residues.

The chain links TRBV29-1 to TRBJ1-2; weak D call: TRBD1 (6 bases). The CDR3 contains 11 residues. V shed 7 bases and J shed 4 bases, with 10 bases lying between them. Germline-derived CDR1 and CDR2 are SQVTM and ANQGSEA. CDR3 region: CSAETGYGYTF. The CDR3, as DNA: TGCAGCGCCGAGACAGGCTATGGCTACACCTTC.

V and J are TRBV7-2 and TRBJ2-5, with 11 bases fitting TRBD2. Germline CDR1 reads SGHTA; CDR2 reads FQGNSA. This CDR3 is built from 16 residues. J gave up 5 bases and V 1 base, and 6 bases lay outside the gene matches. The CDR3 sequence: CASSLVPSGGRETQYF. CDR3 bases: TGTGCCAGCAGCTTAGTACCTAGCGGGGGGCGGGAGACCCAGTACTTC.

In DNA form, the CDR3 reads TGTGCCAGCGCCCCTGACAGGGACTCCTACGAGCAGTACTTC. It translates to CASAPDRDSYEQYF. The rearrangement links TRBV7-3 to TRBJ2-7, with 7 bases aligning to TRBD1. Germline lookup yields CDR1 SGHTA and CDR2 FQGTGA. The CDR3 runs to 14 residues. The ends lost 8 bases at V and 0 bases at J; junction bases unmatched: 7.

This clone was counted a single time. The rearrangement uses TRBV28 and TRBJ2-7; 14 nucleotides line up with TRBD2. The J segment lost 2 bases and the V segment lost 6 bases, leaving 6 bases of the junction unmatched. The CDR3 is 16 amino acids. The germline CDR1 and CDR2 sequences are MDHEN and SYDVKM. In nucleotides, the CDR3 is TGTGCCAGCAGCGGACTAGCGGGAGGAAGGCCCTACGAGCAGTACTTC. This gives the protein CASSGLAGGRPYEQYF.

The chain joins TRBV5-6 to TRBJ2-5; tentative D call: TRBD2 (6 bases). The CDR3 loop spans 15 amino acids. Deletions cut 4 bases from V and 5 bases from J, with 18 bases between. Looked up from germline, CDR1 is SGHDT and CDR2 is YYEEEE. The CDR3 sequence: CASSPVGGTRETQYF. The CDR3 DNA sequence: TGTGCCAGCAGCCCCGTCGGCGGGACCCGTGAGACCCAGTACTTC.

V and J are TRBV4-2 and TRBJ2-7; 12 bases match TRBD2. Trimming cost V 1 base and J 5 bases; bases outside gene matches: 0. The CDR3 extends over 14 amino acids. Per germline, CDR1 LGHNA and CDR2 YNFKEQ. In DNA, the CDR3 is TGTGCCAGCAGCCAAGGGACTAGCGGGAACGAGCAGTACTTC. Its translation: CASSQGTSGNEQYF.

J is TRBJ1-6 and V is TRBV27; TRBD1 is a possible D gene (6 bases). CDR1 is MNHEY, CDR2 SMNVEV, per germline (reference sequence). Trimming left V 2 bases short and J 13 bases short, with 12 bases between. The CDR3 has 13 amino acids. The CDR3 DNA is TGTGCCAGCAGTTTAGACCGGGGGCAGCCCCTCCACTTT. The encoded protein is CASSLDRGQPLHF.

The genes are TRBV19 and TRBJ2-3, with TRBD1 as a possible D gene (6 bases). CDR3 length equals 14 residues. V shed 7 bases and J shed 2 bases, with 13 bases lying between them. The germline V gene encodes CDR1 LNHDA and CDR2 SQIVND (reference sequence). CDR3 nucleotides: TGTGCCAGTACCCTAGGGGGTCTCACAGATACGCAGTATTTT. Protein sequence: CASTLGGLTDTQYF.

The chain combines TRBV6-5 with TRBJ1-6; no definite D call. The V gene's germline CDR1 is MNHEY and CDR2 SVGAGI. This CDR3 contains 13 residues. The V and J ends lost 6 bases and 7 bases respectively, with 10 bases between them. The CDR3 nucleotides are TGTGCCAGCAGCTCTCAAACAAATTCACCCCTCCACTTT. As protein: CASSSQTNSPLHF.

The chain carries TRBV6-6 and TRBJ2-1; 7 bases fit TRBD2. The germline gives CDR1 MNHNY, CDR2 SVGAGI (reference sequence). V lost 0 bases, J lost 10 bases, and 6 bases stayed unmatched. This CDR3 has 14 residues. CDR3 sequence: CASSYSNRGSEQFF. CDR3 DNA: TGTGCCAGCAGTTACTCGAATCGCGGGAGCGAGCAGTTCTTC.

This sequence joins TRBV29-1 and TRBJ1-2; D not certain. The germline V and J ends were trimmed by 4 bases and 6 bases, with 12 bases remaining between them. The germline CDR1 and CDR2 sequences are SQVTM and ANQGSEA. This CDR3 has 12 residues. CDR3 nucleotide sequence: TGCAGCGTTGTAGGAGGGTCGGATGGCTACACCTTC. Translation gives CSVVGGSDGYTF. The whole variable domain, filled in from reference TRBV29-1 and TRBJ1-2, reads SAVISQKPSRDICQRGTSLTIQCQVDSQVTMMFWYRQQPGQSLTLIATANQGSEATYESGFVIDKFPISRPNLTFSTLTVSNMSPEDSSIYLCSVVGGSDGYTFGSGTRLTVV.

This chain's CDR3 is CASSGGVNYGYTF. Here the CDR3 DNA reads TGTGCCAGCAGTGGTGGGGTTAACTATGGCTACACCTTC. V gene TRBV9 combines with J gene TRBJ1-2; D remains unclear. CDR1 is SGDLS, CDR2 YYNGEE, per germline. The CDR3 contains 13 residues. V was shortened by 5 bases and J by 1 base, with 9 bases between the two germline ends.

The chain recombines TRBV6-6 with TRBJ1-2; D unresolved. The CDR3 runs to 12 residues. V was clipped by 2 bases and J by 7 bases, with 8 bases between them. The germline V gene encodes CDR1 MNHNY and CDR2 SVGAGI (reference sequence). The CDR3 coding sequence is TGTGCCAGCAGTTACCTGGAAAGTGGCTACACCTTC. Protein product: CASSYLESGYTF.

This chain uses TRBV5-1 with TRBJ1-1; D is perhaps TRBD1 (6 bases). The CDR3 has 15 amino acids. Germline V lookup: CDR1 SGHRS, CDR2 YFSETQ. V shed 0 bases and J shed 3 bases, with 12 bases lying between them. Here the CDR3 reads CASSLVAGADTEAFF. CDR3 bases: TGCGCCAGCAGCTTGGTGGCAGGGGCGGACACTGAAGCTTTCTTT.

The chain has TRBV30 and TRBJ2-7; a possible D gene is TRBD1 (6 bases). The germline V gene has CDR1 GTSNPN and CDR2 SVGIG (reference sequence). Trimming removed 3 bases from V and 5 bases from J, with 14 bases in between. There are 13 residues in the CDR3. CDR3 nucleotides: TGTGCCTGGAGGGTACAGGGTACAGACGAGCAGTACGTC. It yields the protein CAWRVQGTDEQYV.

The chain is built from TRBV11-2 and TRBJ2-3; D is possibly TRBD1 (6 bases). V was trimmed by 7 bases and J by 1 base, leaving 9 bases between them. The V gene's germline CDR1 is SGHAT and CDR2 FQNNGV. The CDR3 is made up of 13 amino acids. The CDR3 nucleotides read TGTGCCAGCACCCAGGGGCGCACAGATACGCAGTATTTT. Translating it yields CASTQGRTDTQYF. Supplemented by reference TRBV11-2 and TRBJ2-3, the full variable domain reads EAGVAQSPRYKIIEKRQSVAFWCNPISGHATLYWYQQILGQGPKLLIQFQNNGVVDDSQLPKDRFSAERLKGVDSTLKIQPAKLEDSAVYLCASTQGRTDTQYFGPGTRLTVL.

The V call is TRBV30, the J call TRBJ2-7; the match to TRBD1 covers 7 bases. Looked up from germline, CDR1 is GTSNPN and CDR2 is SVGIG (reference sequence). The CDR3 has 11 amino acids. Trimming took 5 bases from V and 3 from J; bases not matched to a gene: 1. As DNA, the CDR3 is TGTGCCTGGGGACAGGACTACGAGCAGTACTTC. As protein: CAWGQDYEQYF.

At least ten counts were recorded for this clone. This chain uses TRBV7-9 with TRBJ1-3; D unresolved. Per germline, CDR1 SEHNR and CDR2 FQNEAQ (reference sequence). V gave up 6 bases and J gave up 0 bases, with 9 bases separating them. The CDR3 contains 14 residues. The CDR3 loop is CASRHPRSGNTIYF. Written as DNA, the CDR3 is TGTGCCAGCAGGCACCCCCGCTCTGGAAACACCATATATTTT.

The chain employs TRBV20-1 and TRBJ2-7; D call uncertain. There are 11 residues in the CDR3. Trimming removed 3 bases at V and 7 bases at J, with 10 bases between. Germline lookup yields CDR1 DFQATT and CDR2 SNEGSKA (reference sequence). DNA for the CDR3: TGCAGTGCTAGGACACAATGGGAGCAGTACTTC. It is translated as CSARTQWEQYF.

This chain uses TRBV29-1 with TRBJ1-5; 10 bases line up with TRBD1. This CDR3 spans 16 amino acids. The V segment lost 6 bases and the J segment 6 bases; nucleotides outside the gene matches: 14. Germline CDR1 is SQVTM and CDR2 is ANQGSEA. Here the CDR3 reads CSVLLTGTGEGQPQHF. As DNA, the CDR3 is TGCAGCGTCCTTTTAACCGGGACAGGGGAGGGTCAGCCCCAGCATTTT.

The V gene is TRBV28, the J gene TRBJ1-3; D unresolved. The germline gives CDR1 MDHEN, CDR2 SYDVKM. V was shortened by 6 bases and J by 7 bases, with 4 bases between the two germline ends. The CDR3 runs 10 residues. For the CDR3, the DNA is TGTGCCAGCAGCACGAACACCATATATTTT. Protein sequence: CASSTNTIYF.

This chain links TRBV2 with TRBJ2-6; maybe TRBD1 (6 bases). CDR1 SNHLY and CDR2 FYNNEI come from the germline V gene. V was shortened by 9 bases and J by 0 bases, with 18 bases between the two germline ends. The CDR3 spans 17 residues. As DNA, the CDR3 is TGTGCCAGAGGGGGATTGGGTGCACCCTCTGGGGCCAACGTCCTGACTTTC. The encoded protein is CARGGLGAPSGANVLTF.

This clone was found once. The V gene is TRBV28, the J gene TRBJ1-6; D is perhaps TRBD1 (5 bases). The CDR3 has 13 residues. The V and J ends lost 1 base and 11 bases respectively, with 9 bases between them. Germline V lookup: CDR1 MDHEN, CDR2 SYDVKM. The CDR3 nucleotides are TGTGCCAGCAGTTTATCAGGGCCTCCACCCCTCCACTTT. Its protein is CASSLSGPPPLHF.

CDR3 protein: CASSPDPWGDSNQPQHF. Written as DNA, the CDR3 is TGTGCCAGCAGCCCAGACCCTTGGGGAGATAGCAATCAGCCCCAGCATTTT. This rearrangement joins TRBV11-3 to TRBJ1-5; D remains unclear. CDR3 length: 17 amino acids. Germline V CDR1 and CDR2: SGHNT, YENEEA. Trimming left V 5 bases short and J 0 bases short, with 17 bases between.